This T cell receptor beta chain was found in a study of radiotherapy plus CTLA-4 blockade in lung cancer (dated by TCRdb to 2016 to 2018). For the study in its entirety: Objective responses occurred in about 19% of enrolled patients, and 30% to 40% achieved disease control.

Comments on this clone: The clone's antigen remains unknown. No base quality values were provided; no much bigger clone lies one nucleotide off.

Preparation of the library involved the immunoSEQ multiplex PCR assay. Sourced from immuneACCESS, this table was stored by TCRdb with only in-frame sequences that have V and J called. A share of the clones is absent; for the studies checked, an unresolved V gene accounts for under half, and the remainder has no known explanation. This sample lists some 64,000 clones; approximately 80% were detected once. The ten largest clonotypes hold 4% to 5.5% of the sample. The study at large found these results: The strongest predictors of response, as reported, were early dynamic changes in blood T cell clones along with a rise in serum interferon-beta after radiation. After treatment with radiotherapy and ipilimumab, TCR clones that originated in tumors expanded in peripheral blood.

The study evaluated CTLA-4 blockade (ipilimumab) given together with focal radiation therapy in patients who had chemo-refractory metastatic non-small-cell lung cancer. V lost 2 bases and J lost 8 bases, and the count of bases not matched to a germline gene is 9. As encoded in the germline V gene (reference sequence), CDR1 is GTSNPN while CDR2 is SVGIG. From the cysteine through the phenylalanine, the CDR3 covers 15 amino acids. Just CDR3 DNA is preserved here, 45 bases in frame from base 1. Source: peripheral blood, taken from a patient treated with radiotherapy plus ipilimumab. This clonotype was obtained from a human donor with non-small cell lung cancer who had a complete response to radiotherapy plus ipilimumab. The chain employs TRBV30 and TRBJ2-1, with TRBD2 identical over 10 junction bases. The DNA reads TGTGCCTGGAGTATAGCTAGCGGGAGTTGGGATGAGCAGTTCTTC. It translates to CAWSIASGSWDEQFF.